These 13 T cell receptor beta chains originate from one sample sequenced in a study of T cell clones after liver transplantation. The repertoire was sequenced with immunoSEQ multiplex PCR; TCRdb's copy has only in-frame clones and lacks some. Here the sample spans approximately 9,300 clones, around three quarters being singletons. Sequenced here: CD8+ T cells from blood, sampled at the approximately 15-month timepoint. Receptors were obtained from a human patient who received a liver transplant. T cells may partly derive from the graft donor.

The genes are TRBV11-3 and TRBJ1-1, with 7 bases fitting TRBD1. This CDR3 has 15 amino acids. The germline V gene has CDR1 SGHNT and CDR2 YENEEA. V shed 1 base, J shed 10 bases, and the junction held 12 bases outside the gene matches. CDR3 amino acids: CASSLGGITGEGAFF. The DNA of the CDR3 is TGTGCCAGCAGCTTAGGGGGGATTACAGGGGAAGGAGCTTTCTTT. The full variable domain, its missing parts supplied by reference TRBV11-3 and TRBJ1-1, is EAGVVQSPRYKIIEKKQPVAFWCNPISGHNTLYWYLQNLGQGPELLIRYENEEAVDDSQLPKDRFSAERLKGVDSTLKIQPAELGDSAVYLCASSLGGITGEGAFFGQGTRLTVV.

In this sample, this clone turned up a few times. V and J are TRBV6-5 and TRBJ2-3, with 13 bases that match TRBD2. Trimming took 2 bases from V and 4 from J; bases not matched to a gene: 0. CDR3 length equals 15 residues. In germline, CDR1 is MNHEY, CDR2 SVGAGI. CDR3 in DNA: TGTGCCAGCAGTTACACTAGCGGGGGGGCAGATACGCAGTATTTT. Translated: CASSYTSGGADTQYF.

CDR3 residues: CAISESGNTEAFF. CDR3 nucleotides: TGTGCCATCAGTGAGTCCGGGAACACTGAAGCTTTCTTT. The genes are TRBV10-3 and TRBJ1-1; D call uncertain. V gave up 0 bases and J gave up 1 base, with 3 bases separating them. The length of the CDR3 is 13 residues. The germline V gene has CDR1 ENHRY and CDR2 SYGVKD.

The chain is built from TRBV5-4 and TRBJ1-2, with TRBD1 as a possible D gene (5 bases). Germline CDR1 is SGHNT and CDR2 is YYREEE (reference sequence). Trimming shortened V by 0 bases and J by 8 bases, and 17 bases separated the two germline ends. The CDR3 runs to 15 residues. The CDR3 DNA reads as TGTGCCAGCAGCTTGGGTACAGGCGAAGGAATCGGCTACACCTTC. The encoded protein is CASSLGTGEGIGYTF.

V and J are TRBV11-3 and TRBJ1-1; no clear D. CDR3 length: 14 residues. Germline CDR1 is SGHNT and CDR2 is YENEEA. V was clipped by 2 bases and J by 1 base, with 8 bases between them. The CDR3 nucleotides are TGTGCCAGCAGCTTACCGTCAGAGAACACTGAAGCTTTCTTT. Translating it yields CASSLPSENTEAFF.

As regards this clone: The junction does not match germline at one end; this may be a read error. This sequence joins TRBV5-1 and TRBJ2-7; perhaps TRBD2 as D (6 bases). CDR3 length: 12 residues. In germline, CDR1 is SGHRS, CDR2 YFSETQ. In DNA, the CDR3 is TGCGCCAGCAGCTTGGCGGGGGACTCCCCCCACTTC. Its translation: CASSLAGDSPHF. The variable domain in full, with the rest retrieved from reference TRBV5-1 and TRBJ2-7, is KAGVTQTPRYLIKTRGQQVTLSCSPISGHRSVSWYQQTPGQGLQFLFEYFSETQRNKGNFPGRFSGRQFSNSRSEMNVSTLELGDSALYLCASSLAGDSPHFGPGTRLTVT.

In its sample, this clone ranks as medium-sized (0.01 to 0.1%). This sequence joins TRBV7-9 and TRBJ2-7; 7 bases line up with TRBD2. This CDR3 region has 14 residues. Germline loops: CDR1 SEHNR, CDR2 FQNEAQ (reference sequence). V shed 0 bases and J 3 bases; nucleotides not matched to a gene: 2. CDR3 nucleotide sequence: TGTGCCAGCAGCTTAGCGGGAGGGGACTACGAGCAGTACGTC. Translated: CASSLAGGDYEQYV.

This clone is labeled medium-sized. The J gene is TRBJ1-2, the V gene TRBV27; 7 nucleotides match TRBD1. After removal of 2 bases from V and 3 bases from J, the junction contained 0 bases not matched to a gene. Germline V CDR1 and CDR2: MNHEY, SMNVEV (reference sequence). The CDR3 contains 13 residues. CDR3 region: CASSLGQDYGYTF. The CDR3 DNA reads TGTGCCAGCAGTTTAGGACAGGACTATGGCTACACCTTC.

This chain connects TRBV27 to TRBJ2-7, with D tentatively TRBD1 (6 bases). Per germline, CDR1 MNHEY and CDR2 SMNVEV (reference sequence). The CDR3 runs to 13 residues. Between the trimmed V and J ends, which lost 8 bases and 2 bases, there was a span of 13 bases. The CDR3 protein is CASEGEWAYEQYF. Here the CDR3 DNA reads TGTGCCAGCGAGGGGGAATGGGCCTACGAGCAGTACTTC.

The V and J genes are TRBV30 and TRBJ2-3, with 8 bases identical to TRBD2. After removal of 6 bases from V and 2 bases from J, the junction contained 7 bases not matched to a gene. This CDR3 spans 14 amino acids. Germline CDR1 GTSNPN, CDR2 SVGIG (reference sequence). CDR3 protein: CACSTSVITDTQYF. CDR3 nucleotide sequence: TGTGCCTGCTCGACTAGCGTAATCACAGATACGCAGTATTTT. The variable domain in full, completed from reference TRBV30 and TRBJ2-3, reads SQTIHQWPATLVQPVGSPLSLECTVEGTSNPNLYWYRQAAGRGLQLLFYSVGIGQISSEVPQNLSASRPQDRQFILSSKKLLLSDSGFYLCACSTSVITDTQYFGPGTRLTVL.

The chain couples TRBV19 to TRBJ2-1; TRBD2 agrees at 8 bases. This CDR3 has 15 residues. Germline loops: CDR1 LNHDA, CDR2 SQIVND (reference sequence). Trimming took 5 bases from V and 7 from J; bases not matched to a gene: 10. The CDR3 sequence is CASSDGRAELNEQFF. The CDR3 coding sequence is TGTGCCAGTAGTGACGGGAGGGCCGAGTTGAATGAGCAGTTCTTC.

The chain is built from TRBV29-1 and TRBJ2-2; D not certain. Between the trimmed V and J ends, which lost 4 bases and 2 bases, there was a span of 5 bases. This CDR3 has 12 residues. The germline CDR1 and CDR2 sequences are SQVTM and ANQGSEA. CDR3 sequence (DNA): TGCAGCGTTGCCCGCAACACCGGGGAGCTGTTTTTT. Its protein is CSVARNTGELFF.

CDR3 in amino acids: CASSEVSLAGETQYF. The CDR3 bases are TGTGCCAGCAGTGAAGTTAGTCTAGCGGGCGAGACCCAGTACTTC. The rearrangement joins TRBV6-1 to TRBJ2-5; 8 nucleotides align to TRBD2. V was clipped by 1 base and J by 5 bases; unmatched bases: 6. In germline, CDR1 is MNHNS, CDR2 SASEGT. CDR3 length equals 15 residues.